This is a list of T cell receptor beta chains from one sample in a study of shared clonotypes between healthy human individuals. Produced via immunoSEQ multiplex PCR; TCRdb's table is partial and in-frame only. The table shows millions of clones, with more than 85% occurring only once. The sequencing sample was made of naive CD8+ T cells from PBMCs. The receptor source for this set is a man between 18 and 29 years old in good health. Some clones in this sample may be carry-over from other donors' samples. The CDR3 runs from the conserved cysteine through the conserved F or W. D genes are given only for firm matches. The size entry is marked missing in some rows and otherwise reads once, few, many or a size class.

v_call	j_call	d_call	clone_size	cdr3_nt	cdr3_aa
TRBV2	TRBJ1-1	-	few	TGTGCCAGCAGGGGACAAATCACTGAAGCTTTCTTT	CASRGQITEAFF
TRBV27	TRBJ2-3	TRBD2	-	TGTGCCAGCAGTTTATTCCGGCCCGGGGGGACAGATACGCAGTATTTT	CASSLFRPGGTDTQYF
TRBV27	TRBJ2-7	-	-	TGTGCCAGCAGTCCCCCGCCCGGGACTCTCCCCTCCTACGAGCAGTACTTC	CASSPPPGTLPSYEQYF
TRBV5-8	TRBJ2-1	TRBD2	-	TGTGCCAGCACTAAGGGCGCAGGGACTTTGCGGGAGGGCCTTGAAGAGCAGTTCTTC	CASTKGAGTLREGLEEQFF
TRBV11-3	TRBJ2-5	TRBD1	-	TGTGCCAGCAGCTTAGATTGGCGCCAGGGGGCTAGGGAGACCCAGTACTTC	CASSLDWRQGARETQYF
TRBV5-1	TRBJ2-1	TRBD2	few	TGCGCCAGCAGCTTGAGCGGGAGTGTCAATGAGCAGTTCTTC	CASSLSGSVNEQFF
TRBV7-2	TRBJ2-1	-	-	TGTGCCAGCAGCTTAGGCGGCTCGGGAAATGAGCAGTTCTTC	CASSLGGSGNEQFF
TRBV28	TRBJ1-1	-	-	TGTGCCAGCGGTATCTTCTCGAACACTGAAGCTTTCTTT	CASGIFSNTEAFF
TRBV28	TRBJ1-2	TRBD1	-	TGTGCCAGCAGTCGGGACAGCGGACCAGACACCTTC	CASSRDSGPDTF
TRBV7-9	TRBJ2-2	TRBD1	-	TGTGCCAGCAGACTGTACAGGGGGGACACCGGGGAGCTGTTTTTT	CASRLYRGDTGELFF
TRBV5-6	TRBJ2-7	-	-	TGTGCCAGCAGCTTGGGGGCCGGACAGTTCTACGAGCAGTACTTC	CASSLGAGQFYEQYF
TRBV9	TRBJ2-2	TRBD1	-	TGTGCCAGCAGCGTAGAAGGGGGCAGTCGGTTAGTGAACACCGGGGAGCTGTTTTTT	CASSVEGGSRLVNTGELFF
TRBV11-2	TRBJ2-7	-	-	TGTGCCAGCAGCCCAGGAGGTCCCGACGAGCAGTACTTC	CASSPGGPDEQYF
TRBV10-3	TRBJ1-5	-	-	TGTGCCATCAGTGAGTCGTGGGGAGGGCAGCCCCAGCATTTT	CAISESWGGQPQHF
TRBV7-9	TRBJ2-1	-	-	TGTGCCAGCAGCTTTCGGGAGCGGAACAATGAGCAGTTCTTC	CASSFRERNNEQFF
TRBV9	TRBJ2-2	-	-	TGTGCCAGCAGCGCGGACTGGGGGCCGAACACCGGGGAGCTGTTTTTT	CASSADWGPNTGELFF
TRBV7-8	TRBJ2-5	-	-	TGTGCCAGCAGCTTAGTAGGGGCTACGCAAGAGACCCAGTACTTC	CASSLVGATQETQYF
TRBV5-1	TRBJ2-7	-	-	TGCGCCAGCAGCTTGGAGGCTAGCGAGACTACACTACGACGTTACGAGCAGTACTTC	CASSLEASETTLRRYEQYF
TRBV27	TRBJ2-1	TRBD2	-	TGTGCCAGCAGTCTTGCTAGCGGCTCACTCGGTGAGCAGTTCTTC	CASSLASGSLGEQFF
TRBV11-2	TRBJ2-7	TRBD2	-	TGTGCCAGCAGCTTAGGTAGCGGGGGGCACGAGCAGTACTTC	CASSLGSGGHEQYF
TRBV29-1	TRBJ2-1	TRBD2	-	TGCAGCGTTGTACCTAGCGGGAGGTTCCGGGAGCAGTTCTTC	CSVVPSGRFREQFF
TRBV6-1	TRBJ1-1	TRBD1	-	TGTGCCAGCAGTGACCGCAGGGGGGTGAACACTGAAGCTTTCTTT	CASSDRRGVNTEAFF
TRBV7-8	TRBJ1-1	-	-	TGTGCCAGCAGCTTTTTCAGTAACACTGAAGCTTTCTTT	CASSFFSNTEAFF
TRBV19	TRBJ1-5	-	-	TGTGCCAGTATAGCGACAGAAAGCAATCAGCCCCAGCATTTT	CASIATESNQPQHF
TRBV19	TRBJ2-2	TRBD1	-	TGTGCCAGTAGTATGGACAGGGAAGAGGGCGGGGAGCTGTTTTTT	CASSMDREEGGELFF
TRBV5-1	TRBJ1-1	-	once	TGCGCCAGCAGCTTAAAGGGGACTGAAGCTTTCTTT	CASSLKGTEAFF
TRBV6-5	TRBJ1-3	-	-	TGTGCCAGCAGTTACACCGAGCGGGGATCCCGAAACACCATATATTTT	CASSYTERGSRNTIYF
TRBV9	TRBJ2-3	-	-	TGTGCCAGCAGCGTAGGAGTAGGCACAGATACGCAGTATTTT	CASSVGVGTDTQYF
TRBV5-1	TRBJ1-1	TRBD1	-	TGCGCCAGCAGCCTCCGGACAGGCCAGAACACTGAAGCTTTCTTT	CASSLRTGQNTEAFF
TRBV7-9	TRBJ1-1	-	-	TGTGCCGGAGAGCTTTGGAACACTGAAGCTTTCTTT	CAGELWNTEAFF
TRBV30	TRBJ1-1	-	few	TGTGCCTTGCCCCGGGCGGTCGCTTTCTTT	CALPRAVAFF
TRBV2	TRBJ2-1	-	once	TGTGCCAGCAGCCCGAGCATTGAGCAGTTCTTC	CASSPSIEQFF
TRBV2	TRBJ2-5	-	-	TGTGCCAGCAGTGTGACGATGGGGGAAGAGACCCAGTACTTC	CASSVTMGEETQYF
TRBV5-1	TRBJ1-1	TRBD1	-	TGCGCCAGCAGCTTGGGCCCCGCAGGGGGCTCCACTGAAGCTTTCTTT	CASSLGPAGGSTEAFF